This is a list of T cell receptor beta chains from one sample in a study of blood T cell repertoires in COVID-19. Only in-frame clones appear in the TCRdb table, and some are missing; sequencing was by immunoSEQ multiplex PCR. Of a few hundred thousand clones listed, more than 70% were seen once; the top ten hold under 6.5%. Sequencing input: peripheral blood. The receptors originated from a young man who had recovered from COVID-19. CDR3s include the opening cysteine and the closing phenylalanine or tryptophan. D genes are given only for firm matches. Size tells how often a clone was seen (once, few, many) or the class of an expanded clone, and some rows leave it out.

V	size	J	D	CDR3	DNA
TRBV19	few	TRBJ2-7	TRBD1	CASSGTGASYEQYF	TGTGCCAGTAGTGGGACAGGGGCGAGCTACGAGCAGTACTTC
TRBV25-1	NA	TRBJ2-2	NA	CASSEQDTGELFF	TGTGCCAGCAGTGAACAGGACACCGGGGAGCTGTTTTTT
TRBV9	NA	TRBJ1-5	NA	CASSLAARNQPQHF	TGTGCCAGCAGCCTCGCAGCCAGGAATCAGCCCCAGCATTTT
TRBV11-2	NA	TRBJ2-3	TRBD2	CASSRTSTTDTQYF	TGTGCCAGCAGCCGGACTAGCACCACAGATACGCAGTATTTT
TRBV21-1	NA	TRBJ2-7	NA	CASSQGEESGTSEYEQYF	TGTGCCAGCAGCCAAGGGGAGGAGTCGGGGACTAGCGAGTACGAGCAGTACTTC
TRBV7-2	few	TRBJ2-5	TRBD1	CASSSPGGRETQYF	TGTGCCAGCAGCTCGCCAGGGGGCCGGGAGACCCAGTACTTC
TRBV27	NA	TRBJ2-1	TRBD1	CASSHRGHEQFF	TGTGCCAGCAGTCATAGGGGGCATGAGCAGTTCTTC
TRBV7-9	NA	TRBJ2-5	NA	CASSLQGSGETQYF	TGTGCCAGCAGCTTACAGGGTTCGGGAGAGACCCAGTACTTC
TRBV10-3	NA	TRBJ1-1	NA	CAISVEGGTEAFF	TGTGCCATCAGTGTTGAGGGTGGAACTGAAGCTTTCTTT
TRBV25-1	NA	TRBJ2-7	NA	CASSEGQLSEQYF	TGTGCCAGCAGTGAAGGACAGCTCTCCGAGCAGTACTTC
TRBV9	NA	TRBJ2-7	NA	CASSVAGGFSYEQYF	TGTGCCAGCAGCGTAGCTGGGGGCTTCTCCTACGAGCAGTACTTC
TRBV6-5	NA	TRBJ1-5	NA	CASSFSPQGDQPQHF	TGTGCCAGCAGTTTCTCCCCCCAGGGTGATCAGCCCCAGCATTTT
TRBV19	NA	TRBJ2-7	NA	CASSMAGYEQYF	TGTGCCAGTAGTATGGCGGGCTACGAGCAGTACTTC
TRBV12-3/TRBV12-4	NA	TRBJ2-2	NA	CASSPARDGELFF	TGTGCCAGCAGTCCCGCCCGAGACGGGGAGCTGTTTTTT
TRBV5-1	NA	TRBJ2-2	NA	CASSLEGGDRTGELFF	TGCGCCAGCAGCTTGGAAGGCGGGGATCGCACCGGGGAGCTGTTTTTT
TRBV4-2	NA	TRBJ1-5	NA	CASSQERGQPQHF	TGTGCCAGCAGCCAGGAACGAGGACAGCCCCAGCATTTT
TRBV15	NA	TRBJ2-7	NA	CATSSGDTSYEQYF	TGTGCCACCAGCAGCGGGGACACCTCCTACGAGCAGTACTTC
TRBV5-1	NA	TRBJ2-7	NA	CASSWGDEQYF	TGCGCCAGCAGCTGGGGCGACGAGCAGTACTTC
TRBV19	NA	TRBJ2-1	TRBD1	CASSIGATGVHNEQFF	TGTGCCAGTAGTATCGGTGCTACAGGGGTCCACAATGAGCAGTTCTTC